A single sample is the source of the 22 T cell receptor beta chains below, sequenced in a study of shared clonotypes between healthy human individuals. TCRdb keeps only in-frame clones here, not all; method: immunoSEQ multiplex PCR. The sample holds about 1.1 million clones, 77% seen once. Sequencing was carried out using memory CD4+ T cells from PBMCs. Noted subset: CD45RA-negative fraction. Receptors originate from a man between 18 and 35 years old in good health. Some clones in this sample may be carry-over from other donors' samples.

V and J are TRBV7-2 and TRBJ1-5; D is unclear. The germline CDR1 and CDR2 sequences are SGHTA and FQGNSA. The CDR3 contains 15 residues. V lost 7 bases and J lost 4, with 17 bases in between. The DNA of the CDR3 is TGTGCCAGCACCTCATCTCCGGGCGGGAATCAGCCCCAGCATTTT. Its protein is CASTSSPGGNQPQHF.

The chain combines TRBV25-1 with TRBJ1-4; D is uncertain. CDR3 size: 13 residues. CDR1 is MGHDK, CDR2 SYGVNS, per germline. Trimming shortened V by 7 bases and J by 8 bases, and 14 bases separated the two germline ends. The CDR3 DNA is TGTGCCAGCAACCAAATCTCCTCCGAAAAACTGTTTTTT. This sequence encodes CASNQISSEKLFF.

This clone was seen just once. V and J are TRBV28 and TRBJ1-2; 7 bases are shared with TRBD1. The CDR3 length is 14 residues. Germline trimming cut 0 bases from V and 5 bases from J; bases unmatched to any gene: 3. CDR1 is MDHEN, CDR2 SYDVKM, per germline. The CDR3: CASSLWDRTYGYTF. The CDR3 DNA sequence: TGTGCCAGCAGTTTATGGGACAGGACTTATGGCTACACCTTC.

A note on this clone: The sample has other DNA sequences that encode this CDR3 too. The chain joins TRBV28 to TRBJ1-2, with 8 bases fitting TRBD1. Germline V gene lookup returns CDR1 MDHEN and CDR2 SYDVKM. This CDR3 region has 14 residues. The trim removed 6 bases at V and 4 bases at J, leaving 7 bases unmatched. The CDR3 here is CASSLVGTGYGYTF. The CDR3 region has the DNA TGTGCCAGCAGCCTTGTAGGGACAGGCTATGGCTACACCTTC.

The chain employs TRBV7-3 and TRBJ1-4; possibly TRBD1 for D (5 bases). CDR1 and CDR2 (germline): SGHTA, FQGTGA. The CDR3 length is 13 residues. V shed 6 bases and J shed 8 bases, with 13 bases lying between them. CDR3 coding DNA: TGTGCCAGCAGTACGGGGGTAGGAGAAAAACTGTTTTTT. Protein sequence: CASSTGVGEKLFF.

This clone has only one observation. The sample holds other DNA sequences that translate to the same CDR3. This chain links TRBV11-2 with TRBJ2-1; D is unclear. This CDR3 is built from 16 residues. Trimming left V 1 base short and J 0 bases short, with 10 bases between. The germline V gene encodes CDR1 SGHAT and CDR2 FQNNGV. The CDR3 nucleotides are TGTGCCAGCAGCTTAGTAGCCGCTAGCTCCTACAATGAGCAGTTCTTC. Protein: CASSLVAASSYNEQFF.

The chain uses TRBV9 and TRBJ2-1, with 8 nucleotides matching TRBD1. The CDR3 is made up of 15 amino acids. With V trimmed by 3 bases and J by 6 bases, 8 bases remained unmatched. Germline V gene data show CDR1 as SGDLS and CDR2 as YYNGEE. The CDR3 nucleotides read TGTGCCAGCAGCGGACAGGGGCAGTGGGTCAATGAGCAGTTCTTC. Translating gives CASSGQGQWVNEQFF.

The chain links TRBV4-1 to TRBJ2-1; 12 bases are a match to TRBD2. With V trimmed by 5 bases and J by 4 bases, 9 bases remained unmatched. Per germline, CDR1 MGHRA and CDR2 YSYEKL. The length of the CDR3 is 17 residues. CDR3: CASSSSRGTSGYNEQFF. Written as DNA, the CDR3 is TGCGCCAGCAGCTCGTCCCGCGGGACTAGCGGGTACAATGAGCAGTTCTTC.

The chain carries TRBV30 and TRBJ2-7; D call uncertain. This CDR3 is built from 13 residues. The V end was cut by 1 base, the J end by 4 bases, with 11 bases between. Germline CDR1 is GTSNPN and CDR2 is SVGIG (reference sequence). CDR3 protein: CAWSGPSLYEQYF. The DNA for the CDR3 is TGTGCCTGGAGTGGGCCGTCCTTGTACGAGCAGTACTTC.

The chain is built from TRBV28 and TRBJ1-2; 8 positions match TRBD1. The CDR3 runs to 15 residues. In germline, CDR1 is MDHEN, CDR2 SYDVKM. V trimming: 5 bases; J trimming: 0 bases; junction bases outside the gene matches: 5. The CDR3 DNA follows: TGTGCCAGCAGTGTAACAGGGGGTCCTAACTATGGCTACACCTTC. This encodes CASSVTGGPNYGYTF.

This clone occurred once. The V and J genes are TRBV28 and TRBJ1-2, with D perhaps TRBD1 (6 bases). Trimming cost V 6 bases and J 7 bases, with 18 bases left between them. Germline CDR1 is MDHEN and CDR2 is SYDVKM. The CDR3 runs to 14 residues. This CDR3 reads CASSLDGRGGGYTF. CDR3 DNA sequence: TGTGCCAGCAGCTTAGATGGCAGGGGCGGTGGCTACACCTTC.

This chain links TRBV7-9 with TRBJ2-4; D perhaps matches TRBD1 (6 bases). V lost 5 bases and J 0 bases, leaving 8 bases between the germline ends. Germline CDR1 SEHNR, CDR2 FQNEAQ (reference sequence). The CDR3 runs to 14 residues. The chain's CDR3 is CASSLGAAKNIQYF. In DNA form, the CDR3 reads TGTGCCAGCAGCCTGGGGGCAGCCAAAAACATTCAGTACTTC.

The CDR3 bases are TGTGCCAGCAGCTTAATTGGTGGAACCCAAGAGACCCAGTACTTC. Translating gives CASSLIGGTQETQYF. V gene TRBV7-2 combines with J gene TRBJ2-5; unclear D gene. Trimming took off 2 bases at V and 1 base at J, with 11 bases between the two ends. CDR3 length equals 15 residues. Germline lookup yields CDR1 SGHTA and CDR2 FQGNSA.

The chain carries TRBV28 and TRBJ2-1; 7 bases agree with TRBD2. The CDR3 totals 21 residues. Looked up from germline, CDR1 is MDHEN and CDR2 is SYDVKM. The V gene end was trimmed by 8 bases and the J gene end by 0 bases; junction bases not matched to a gene: 25. CDR3 nucleotides: TGTGCCAGCCTGGGCCGCCCAGGGAGGGCGGGGGACGCGATCTCCTACAATGAGCAGTTCTTC. The encoded protein is CASLGRPGRAGDAISYNEQFF.

The rearrangement uses TRBV6-5 and TRBJ2-5; maybe TRBD1 (5 bases). V lost 6 bases, J lost 6 bases, and 17 bases lay in between. From germline, CDR1 is MNHEY and CDR2 SVGAGI. The CDR3 loop spans 14 amino acids. CDR3 sequence: CASSRDSVWKTQYF. In nucleotides, the CDR3 is TGTGCCAGCAGCCGCGACAGTGTTTGGAAGACCCAGTACTTC.

V is TRBV9 and J is TRBJ1-4; D might be TRBD1 (6 bases). CDR1 is SGDLS and CDR2 is YYNGEE in the germline V gene. There are 15 residues in the CDR3. The V gene lost 4 bases and the J gene lost 7 bases, with 17 bases spanning the gap. The CDR3 loop reads CASSTEQGSGEKLFF. The CDR3 nucleotides are TGTGCCAGCAGCACCGAACAGGGATCGGGTGAAAAACTGTTTTTT.

This rearrangement joins TRBV5-1 to TRBJ2-1; D is perhaps TRBD1 (6 bases). Germline V lookup: CDR1 SGHRS, CDR2 YFSETQ. The CDR3 totals 13 residues. V was trimmed by 4 bases and J by 9 bases, leaving 14 bases between them. CDR3 bases: TGCGCCAGCAGCCCCCCGGACAGTATTGAGCAGTTCTTC. This sequence encodes CASSPPDSIEQFF.

A single count supports this clone. Within the sample, other DNA sequences also encode this same CDR3. This chain connects TRBV18 to TRBJ1-1; TRBD1 matches 7 bases. The germline CDR1 and CDR2 sequences are KGHSH and LQKENI. The V and J ends lost 6 bases and 7 bases, in that order; junction bases with no gene match: 8. The CDR3 loop spans 13 amino acids. CDR3 loop: CASSPDREGEAFF. The CDR3 nucleotides are TGTGCCAGCTCTCCTGACAGGGAGGGTGAAGCTTTCTTT.

This chain links TRBV15 with TRBJ2-2, with D tentatively TRBD1 or TRBD2 (5 bases each). This CDR3 has 15 residues. CDR1 is LNHNV and CDR2 is YYDKDF in the germline V gene (reference sequence). Trimming pared 9 bases from V and 0 bases from J, leaving 14 bases between. The CDR3 bases are TGTGCCACTAGGATGGGGACGGCGAACACCGGGGAGCTGTTTTTT. This encodes CATRMGTANTGELFF.

The CDR3, as DNA: TGTGCCAGCAGCCCGAGTGGGACCGCCGGGACCCAGTACTTC. As protein: CASSPSGTAGTQYF. The rearrangement uses TRBV5-6 and TRBJ2-5; D possibly matches TRBD1 or TRBD2 (5 bases each). CDR1 is SGHDT and CDR2 is YYEEEE in the germline V gene. The V and J ends lost 4 bases and 7 bases respectively, with 17 bases between them. This CDR3 comprises 14 residues. Using reference TRBV5-6 and TRBJ2-5 for the parts outside the CDR3, the full variable domain is DAGVTQSPTHLIKTRGQQVTLRCSPKSGHDTVSWYQQALGQGPQFIFQYYEEEERQRGNFPDRFSGHQFPNYSSELNVNALLLGDSALYLCASSPSGTAGTQYFGPGTRLLVL.

The rearrangement links TRBV30 to TRBJ1-5; unclear D gene. Germline CDR1 GTSNPN, CDR2 SVGIG (reference sequence). This CDR3 has 13 residues. Deletions cut 2 bases from V and 5 bases from J, with 10 bases between. CDR3 nucleotides: TGTGCCTGGAGTCAGTCTGGGTATCAGCCCCAGCATTTT. Protein sequence: CAWSQSGYQPQHF. Full variable domain (outside the CDR3, taken from reference TRBV30 and TRBJ1-5): SQTIHQWPATLVQPVGSPLSLECTVEGTSNPNLYWYRQAAGRGLQLLFYSVGIGQISSEVPQNLSASRPQDRQFILSSKKLLLSDSGFYLCAWSQSGYQPQHFGDGTRLSIL.

J is TRBJ2-2 and V is TRBV29-1, with D maybe TRBD1 (5 bases). The CDR3 contains 12 residues. In germline, CDR1 is SQVTM, CDR2 ANQGSEA. The CDR3 DNA is TGCAGTACCAGGGAGAACACCGGGGAGCTGTTTTTT. Protein sequence: CSTRENTGELFF.